What follows are 18 T cell receptor beta chains derived from one specimen sequenced in a study of cytomegalovirus exposure and HLA in healthy donors. Use of 60 Vbeta and 13 Jbeta primers characterized the PCR. Clones were read by immunoSEQ multiplex PCR, and TCRdb kept only the in-frame ones, dropping some. This table holds 130,000 or so clones, roughly 70% found once. The sequenced sample was PBMCs. All receptors come from a middle-aged man in good health and CMV-seropositive.

The chain recombines TRBV15 with TRBJ1-5; perhaps TRBD1 as D (5 bases). The CDR3 sequence is 16 residues long. Trimming pared 0 bases from V and 6 bases from J, leaving 15 bases between. The germline V gene has CDR1 LNHNV and CDR2 YYDKDF (reference sequence). CDR3: CATSRDRQGIGQPQHF. The CDR3 nucleotides are TGTGCCACCAGCAGAGATCGGCAGGGCATAGGTCAGCCCCAGCATTTT.

The J gene is TRBJ1-1, the V gene TRBV30; no definite D call. Between the trimmed V and J ends, which lost 3 bases and 0 bases, there was a span of 5 bases. The CDR3 length is 12 residues. Germline V gene data show CDR1 as GTSNPN and CDR2 as SVGIG (reference sequence). The CDR3 coding sequence is TGTGCCTGGAGGGGAGTGAACACTGAAGCTTTCTTT. Translation: CAWRGVNTEAFF.

In this sample, this clone turned up a few times. The J gene is TRBJ1-5, the V gene TRBV7-9; D gene unclear. The germline V and J ends were trimmed by 7 bases and 0 bases, with 10 bases remaining between them. CDR3 length: 14 residues. CDR1 is SEHNR and CDR2 is FQNEAQ in the germline V gene (reference sequence). The CDR3, as DNA: TGTGCCAGCAACAACGGGAGTAGCAATCAGCCCCAGCATTTT. Translating gives CASNNGSSNQPQHF.

The count of this clone is one. The chain carries TRBV5-1 and TRBJ2-7, with 10 bases lining up with TRBD1. This CDR3 comprises 15 residues. Trimming removed 6 bases from V and 3 bases from J; junction bases left unmatched: 9. CDR1 and CDR2 from the germline V gene are SGHRS and YFSETQ. CDR3 region: CASTLIGTGDYEQYF. CDR3 DNA sequence: TGCGCCAGCACTTTGATAGGGACAGGGGACTACGAGCAGTACTTC. Variable domain in full (rest from reference TRBV5-1 and TRBJ2-7): KAGVTQTPRYLIKTRGQQVTLSCSPISGHRSVSWYQQTPGQGLQFLFEYFSETQRNKGNFPGRFSGRQFSNSRSEMNVSTLELGDSALYLCASTLIGTGDYEQYFGPGTRLTVT.

The V call is TRBV5-1, the J call TRBJ2-2; D may be TRBD1 (5 bases). The ends were cut back, 4 bases at V and 5 bases at J, with 9 bases in the middle. Per the germline V gene, CDR1 is SGHRS and CDR2 is YFSETQ. This CDR3 region has 13 residues. Written as DNA, the CDR3 is TGCGCCAGCAGCCCCAGGGTTACCGGGGAGCTGTTTTTT. Its protein product is CASSPRVTGELFF.

This clone was recorded only once. The chain carries TRBV10-1 and TRBJ2-3, with D tentatively TRBD1 (5 bases). The CDR3 contains 13 residues. Germline-derived CDR1 and CDR2 are WNHNN and SYGVQD (reference sequence). With 3 bases removed from V and 6 bases from J, the gap between germline ends came to 10 bases. CDR3 bases: TGCGCCAGCAGTGAATCAGGGATCGATACGCAGTATTTT. Its translation is CASSESGIDTQYF.

The chain couples TRBV6-4 to TRBJ1-2; 8 bases fit TRBD1. The CDR3 covers 14 residues. Trimming at V came to 4 bases and at J to 4 bases, leaving 5 bases not matched to a gene. Germline CDR1 and CDR2: MRHNA and SNTAGT. The CDR3 region has the DNA TGTGCCAGCAGTGCCGGACAGGGAGGCTATGGCTACACCTTC. This encodes CASSAGQGGYGYTF.

The chain has TRBV27 and TRBJ1-1; 8 bases map to TRBD1. With 2 bases clipped from V and 0 bases from J, the junction kept 8 bases outside the gene matches. In germline, CDR1 is MNHEY, CDR2 SMNVEV (reference sequence). The CDR3 length is 17 residues. CDR3 sequence (DNA): TGTGCCAGCAGTTTAACATTCCAGGGGGCCATGAACACTGAAGCTTTCTTT. It specifies CASSLTFQGAMNTEAFF.

V is TRBV2 and J is TRBJ2-2; no definite D call. V was shortened by 6 bases and J by 2 bases, with 7 bases between the two germline ends. The CDR3 loop spans 13 amino acids. Germline CDR1 reads SNHLY; CDR2 reads FYNNEI. CDR3 sequence: CASRLANTGELFF. CDR3 bases: TGTGCCAGCAGGTTGGCTAACACCGGGGAGCTGTTTTTT.

The V gene is TRBV7-9, the J gene TRBJ1-1; D remains ambiguous. This CDR3 has 13 amino acids. V lost 6 bases and J 0 bases, leaving 8 bases between the germline ends. Germline values: CDR1 SEHNR, CDR2 FQNEAQ (reference sequence). The CDR3 is CASSSTVNTEAFF. The CDR3 nucleotides read TGTGCCAGCAGTTCCACAGTGAACACTGAAGCTTTCTTT.

The chain employs TRBV6-5 and TRBJ2-7; the match to TRBD2 covers 9 bases. Germline CDR1 and CDR2: MNHEY and SVGAGI. Trimming cost V 4 bases and J 3 bases; bases outside gene matches: 1. This CDR3 region has 13 residues. The CDR3 DNA is TGTGCCAGCAGTTCTAGCGGGATCTACGAGCAGTACTTC. Its protein product is CASSSSGIYEQYF.

This chain joins TRBV6-1 and TRBJ2-3, with D maybe TRBD2 (6 bases). V lost 8 bases to trimming and J lost 5 bases, with 14 bases between them. CDR1 MNHNS and CDR2 SASEGT come from the germline V gene. This CDR3 is 13 amino acids long. CDR3 coding DNA: TGTGCCAGCGGACGGGAGTGGTTAGATACGCAGTATTTT. Its protein product is CASGREWLDTQYF.

The chain is built from TRBV27 and TRBJ2-7; 9 bases fit TRBD1. The CDR3 consists of 17 residues. The junction had 12 bases not matched to a gene; V was cut back by 4 bases and J by 2 bases. Germline V CDR1 and CDR2: MNHEY, SMNVEV (reference sequence). CDR3 loop: CASSSPGQGKGTYEQYF. The CDR3 DNA reads as TGTGCCAGCAGTTCCCCGGGACAGGGAAAGGGGACCTACGAGCAGTACTTC.

V is TRBV19 and J is TRBJ1-1, with 11 bases lining up with TRBD1. Germline V CDR1 and CDR2: LNHDA, SQIVND (reference sequence). The trim removed 7 bases at V and 0 bases at J, leaving 13 bases unmatched. The length of the CDR3 is 18 residues. The DNA for the CDR3 is TGTGCCAGTACCCCCGGGACAGGGGGAGTGAGCTTGAACACTGAAGCTTTCTTT. Translating gives CASTPGTGGVSLNTEAFF. The full variable domain, in which reference TRBV19 and TRBJ1-1 provide the parts outside the CDR3, is DGGITQSPKYLFRKEGQNVTLSCEQNLNHDAMYWYRQDPGQGLRLIYYSQIVNDFQKGDIAEGYSVSREKKESFPLTVTSAQKNPTAFYLCASTPGTGGVSLNTEAFFGQGTRLTVV.

The V gene is TRBV5-1, the J gene TRBJ2-5; the match to TRBD1 covers 11 bases. This CDR3 is 16 amino acids long. J was trimmed by 4 bases and V by 3 bases; bases with no gene match: 8. The germline V gene encodes CDR1 SGHRS and CDR2 YFSETQ. DNA for the CDR3: TGCGCCAGCAGCTCCGAGGGACAGGGGGTCTTAGAGACCCAGTACTTC. Translated: CASSSEGQGVLETQYF.

The chain combines TRBV6-4 with TRBJ1-5, with TRBD1 as a possible D gene (6 bases). CDR1 and CDR2 (germline): MRHNA, SNTAGT. The CDR3 has 16 amino acids. Between the trimmed V and J ends, which lost 6 bases and 4 bases, there was a span of 19 bases. CDR3 in DNA: TGTGCCAGCAGGGATACCAGGTTGGGGGCAAATCAGCCCCAGCATTTT. Translation: CASRDTRLGANQPQHF.

V gene TRBV5-6 combines with J gene TRBJ2-7, with 10 bases aligning to TRBD1. CDR3 size: 17 residues. The trim removed 1 base at V and 0 bases at J, leaving 7 bases unmatched. Germline V CDR1 and CDR2: SGHDT, YYEEEE. DNA for the CDR3: TGTGCCAGCAGCTTGAACAGAGGACAGGGGGTCTCCTACGAGCAGTACTTC. Encoded protein: CASSLNRGQGVSYEQYF.

This clone was recorded once. The CDR3 sequence is CASSFARSNTGELFF. As DNA, the CDR3 is TGTGCCAGCAGTTTTGCCAGGTCGAACACCGGGGAGCTGTTTTTT. The rearrangement joins TRBV27 to TRBJ2-2, with unresolved D. From germline, CDR1 is MNHEY and CDR2 SMNVEV (reference sequence). V was pared by 3 bases and J by 0 bases, with 8 bases between. This CDR3 is 15 amino acids long.